This note documents a single T cell receptor (beta chain) sequence. What it binds is not known. The sample comes from a study of T cells in Graves' hyperthyroidism and ophthalmopathy. Amplification targeted TCR beta CDR3 regions from RNA transcripts. During a first-round RT-PCR of the TCR CDR3, the HTBI primer set was used. One entry per CDR3 protein, called by TCRdb with MiXCR from the multiplex PCR reads. This table has 650,000 to 850,000 distinct CDR3 sequences, 18% appearing once. Hyperthyroidism in the patients, aged 18 to 65, was newly diagnosed and under 2 months in duration. Germline V gene sequence: CDR1 MDHEN, CDR2 SYDVKM. The V gene lost 10 bases and the J gene lost 0 bases, with 15 bases spanning the gap. The CDR3 extends over 15 amino acids. Study-level points and caveats: The model foresaw ophthalmopathy a median roughly 6.3 months prior to onset.

J is TRBJ1-4 and V is TRBV28, with D tentatively TRBD1 (6 bases). Sequenced input: blood. The sequence was obtained from a woman in her 50s with Graves' hyperthyroidism that later progressed to Graves' ophthalmopathy. This CDR3 is CAILDSKATNEKLFF. The CDR3 region has the DNA TGTGCCATCCTGGACAGCAAGGCAACTAATGAAAAACTGTTTTTT.